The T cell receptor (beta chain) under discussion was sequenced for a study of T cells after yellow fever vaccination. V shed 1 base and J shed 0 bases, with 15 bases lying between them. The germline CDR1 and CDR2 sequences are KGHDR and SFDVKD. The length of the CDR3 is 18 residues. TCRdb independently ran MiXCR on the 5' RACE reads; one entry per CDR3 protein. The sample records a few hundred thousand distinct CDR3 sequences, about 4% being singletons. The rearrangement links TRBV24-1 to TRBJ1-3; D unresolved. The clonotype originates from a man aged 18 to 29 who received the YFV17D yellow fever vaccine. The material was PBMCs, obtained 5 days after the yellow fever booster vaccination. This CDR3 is CATSDFNLDFFSGNTIYF. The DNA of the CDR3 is TGTGCCACCAGTGATTTCAATTTAGACTTTTTCTCTGGAAACACCATATATTTT.